The present T cell receptor beta chain was sequenced within a study of T cells in Graves' hyperthyroidism and ophthalmopathy. Amplified TCR beta CDR3 regions came from RNA transcripts. The study used the HTBI primer set for a first-round RT-PCR of the TCR CDR3. In TCRdb, the multiplex PCR reads were re-called with MiXCR into one record per CDR3 protein. Of hundreds of thousands of distinct CDR3 sequences listed, about 14% were seen once; the top ten hold 3.5% to 4.5%. General study findings and limits: Patients with ophthalmopathy were separated from those with stable hyperthyroidism by a 13 V-J model.

This clonotype was observed a single time. Its antigen is unknown. Thyroid ultrasound and orbital computed tomography, with clinical symptoms and serum thyroxine and TRAb, informed diagnoses. V was clipped by 0 bases and J by 5 bases, with 13 bases between them. Germline CDR1 reads MNHEY; CDR2 reads SVGAGI. The CDR3 extends over 15 amino acids. The sequencing sample was made of blood. The chain is built from TRBV6-5 and TRBJ2-5; D is perhaps TRBD2 (6 bases). This TCR came from a middle-aged woman with Graves' ophthalmopathy. The CDR3 nucleotides read TGTGCCAGCAGTTACTCGGAGGGTTGGGGCGAGACCCAGTACTTC. It specifies CASSYSEGWGETQYF.